The clone carrying this TCR beta chain has only a few counts. This sample is drawn from a study of blood T cell repertoires in COVID-19. As processed by the authors: The authors estimated nucleated cell counts from reference gene primer amplification. Sequencing was performed with immunoSEQ multiplex PCR; in TCRdb, only in-frame clones are kept and a portion is missing. V, J and clone size derive from that table, while D and trimming were established from the DNA sequence. The top ten hold approximately 3% of the sample, which has about 370,000 clones, roughly nine tenths seen once. The junction had 9 bases not matched to a gene; V was cut back by 6 bases and J by 7 bases. In germline, CDR1 is SGHNT, CDR2 YENEEA. CDR3 length: 14 residues.

The receptor was isolated from a woman aged 30 to 39 with COVID-19, enrolled during active disease. Sequenced sample: peripheral blood. V is TRBV11-3 and J is TRBJ2-1; 7 bases match TRBD1. CDR3 DNA: TGTGCCAGCAGTAAGGACAGGACCTTGAATGAGCAGTTCTTC. This translates into CASSKDRTLNEQFF.